The T cell receptor (beta chain) described here comes from a study of vaccination effects on CD4 cells after COVID-19. Turning to the study itself: Each person got two doses of an mRNA SARS-CoV-2 vaccine, BNT162b2 or mRNA-1273.

Data came from immunoSEQ multiplex PCR; TCRdb stores just in-frame clones and leaves some out. The sample carries 20,000 to 25,000 clones, just under 75% recorded once. The germline V gene encodes CDR1 LGHDT and CDR2 YNNKEL (reference sequence). The CDR3 spans 14 residues. V trimming: 5 bases; J trimming: 3 bases; junction bases outside the gene matches: 7. Study-wide points: Vaccine- and infection-induced clones showed marked clonal contraction late following vaccination.

This clone was seen only a few times. The antigen remains undetermined. Within the ViraFEST assay, antigen-specific CD4+ T cells underwent expansion with viral peptide pools prior to sequencing. Subsequent to a culture period of 10 days, CD4+ T cells were isolated. According to PCR results, the person was infected with SARS-CoV-2 between March and December 2020. Cultures used 1.5 million to 2 million PBMC per well, 9 to 10 IU/ml IL-2 and around 9.8 ug/ml peptides. V usage is TRBV3-1 (or the pseudogene TRBV3-2) and J usage is TRBJ2-7, with 7 bases that match TRBD1. This TCR was recovered from a human donor who had a prior SARS-CoV-2 infection. Sequencing used CD4+ T cells from PBMCs cultured with a peptide pool, obtained before COVID-19 vaccination. The CDR3 bases are TGTGCCAGCAGCGGGGCGGACAGGCGCTACGAGCAGTACTTC. It is translated as CASSGADRRYEQYF.